The source of this T cell receptor beta chain is a study of cytomegalovirus exposure and HLA in healthy donors. The overall study: Around 80 million unique TCRs from HLA-typed donors were held in an early data release. Study-level points and caveats: A later look showed TCR association rates differing by HLA locus, highest for DRB1 and lowest for HLA-C.

CDR1 and CDR2 (germline): MNHNS, SASEGT. The ends lost 9 bases at V and 0 bases at J; junction bases unmatched: 3. This CDR3 has 13 residues. Note on this clone: The antigen is unknown.

Vbeta (60) and Jbeta (13) primers were used in the PCR. Profiled with immunoSEQ multiplex PCR; TCRdb holds only in-frame clones, not every one. The ten top clones account for approximately 0.74%, within a sample of approximately 190,000 clones. V is TRBV6-1 and J is TRBJ2-7, with 9 bases that match TRBD2. The source is a boy between 10 and 17 years old in good health and CMV-seronegative. Sequenced material: PBMCs. The CDR3 DNA is TGTGCCAGTACTAGCGGGTTCTCCTACGAGCAGTACTTC. Its translation: CASTSGFSYEQYF.